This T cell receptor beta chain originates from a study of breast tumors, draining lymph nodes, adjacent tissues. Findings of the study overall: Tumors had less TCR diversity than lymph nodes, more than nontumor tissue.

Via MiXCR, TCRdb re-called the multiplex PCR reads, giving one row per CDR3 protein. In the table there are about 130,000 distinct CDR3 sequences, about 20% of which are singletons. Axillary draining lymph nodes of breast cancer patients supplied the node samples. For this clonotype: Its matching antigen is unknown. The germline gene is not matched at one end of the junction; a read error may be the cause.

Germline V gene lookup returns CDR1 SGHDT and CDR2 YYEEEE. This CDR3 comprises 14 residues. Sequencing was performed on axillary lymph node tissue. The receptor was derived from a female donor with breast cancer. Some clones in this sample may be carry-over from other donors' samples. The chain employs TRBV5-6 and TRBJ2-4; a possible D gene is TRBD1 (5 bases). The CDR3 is CASSFGDSHSARTF. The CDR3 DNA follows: TGTGCCAGCAGCTTTGGTGACAGTCACTCCGCGCGGACCTTC.